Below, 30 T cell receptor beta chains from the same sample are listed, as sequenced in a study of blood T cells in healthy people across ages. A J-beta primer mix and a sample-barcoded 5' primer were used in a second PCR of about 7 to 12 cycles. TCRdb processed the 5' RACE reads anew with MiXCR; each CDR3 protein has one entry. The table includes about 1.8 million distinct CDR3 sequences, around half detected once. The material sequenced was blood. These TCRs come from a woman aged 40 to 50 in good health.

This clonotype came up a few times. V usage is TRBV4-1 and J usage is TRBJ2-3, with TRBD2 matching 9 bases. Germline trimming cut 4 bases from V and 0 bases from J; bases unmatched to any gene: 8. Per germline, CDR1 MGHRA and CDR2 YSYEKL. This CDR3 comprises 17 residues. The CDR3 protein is CASSPGSGGLSTDTQYF. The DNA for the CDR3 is TGCGCCAGCAGCCCAGGTAGCGGGGGCCTTAGCACAGATACGCAGTATTTT.

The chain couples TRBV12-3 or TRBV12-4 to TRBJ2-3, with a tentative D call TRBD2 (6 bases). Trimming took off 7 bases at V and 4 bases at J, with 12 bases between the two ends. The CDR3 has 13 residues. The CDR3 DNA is TGTGCCAGCAACCCGGGACTCCCAGATACGCAGTATTTT. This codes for CASNPGLPDTQYF.

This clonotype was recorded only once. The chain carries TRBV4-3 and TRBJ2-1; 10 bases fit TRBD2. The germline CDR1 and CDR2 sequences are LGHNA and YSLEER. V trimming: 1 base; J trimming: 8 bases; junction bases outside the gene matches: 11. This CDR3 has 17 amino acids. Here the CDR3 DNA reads TGCGCCAGCAGCCAAGGGCTAGCGGGGGTTTTCGGTTATGAGCAGTTCTTC. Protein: CASSQGLAGVFGYEQFF.

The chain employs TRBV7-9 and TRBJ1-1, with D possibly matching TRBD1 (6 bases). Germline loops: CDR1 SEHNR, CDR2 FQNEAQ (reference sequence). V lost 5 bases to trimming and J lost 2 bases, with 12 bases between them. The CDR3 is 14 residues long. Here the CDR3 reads CASSQGDINTEAFF. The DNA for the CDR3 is TGTGCCAGCAGCCAAGGGGACATTAACACTGAAGCTTTCTTT. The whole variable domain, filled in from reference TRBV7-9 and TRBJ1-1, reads DTGVSQNPRHKITKRGQNVTFRCDPISEHNRLYWYRQTLGQGPEFLTYFQNEAQLEKSRLLSDRFSAERPKGSFSTLEIQRTEQGDSAMYLCASSQGDINTEAFFGQGTRLTVV.

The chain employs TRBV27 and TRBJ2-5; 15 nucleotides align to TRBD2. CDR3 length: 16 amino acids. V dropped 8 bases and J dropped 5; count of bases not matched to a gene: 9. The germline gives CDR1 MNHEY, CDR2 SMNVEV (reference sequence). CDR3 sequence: CASRTSGGAGSETQYF. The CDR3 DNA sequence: TGTGCCAGCCGGACTAGCGGGGGGGCTGGATCCGAGACCCAGTACTTC.

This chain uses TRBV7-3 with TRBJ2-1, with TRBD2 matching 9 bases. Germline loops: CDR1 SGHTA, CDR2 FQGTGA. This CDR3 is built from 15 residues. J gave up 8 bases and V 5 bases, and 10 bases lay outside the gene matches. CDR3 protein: CASSQSGGGADEQFF. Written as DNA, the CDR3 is TGTGCCAGCAGCCAAAGTGGCGGGGGGGCCGATGAGCAGTTCTTC.

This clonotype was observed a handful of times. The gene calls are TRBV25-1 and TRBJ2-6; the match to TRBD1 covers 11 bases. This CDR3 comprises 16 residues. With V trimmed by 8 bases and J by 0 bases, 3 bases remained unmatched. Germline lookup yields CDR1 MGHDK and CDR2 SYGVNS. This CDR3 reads CASGGTGGSGANVLTF. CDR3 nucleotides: TGTGCCAGCGGCGGGACAGGGGGCTCTGGGGCCAACGTCCTGACTTTC.

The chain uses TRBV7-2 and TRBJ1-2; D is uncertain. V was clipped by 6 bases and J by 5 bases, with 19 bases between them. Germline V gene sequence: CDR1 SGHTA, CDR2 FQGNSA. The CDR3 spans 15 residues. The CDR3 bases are TGTGCCAGCAGTTCTAATGCGGGTCTGGGGTATGGCTACACCTTC. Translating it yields CASSSNAGLGYGYTF.

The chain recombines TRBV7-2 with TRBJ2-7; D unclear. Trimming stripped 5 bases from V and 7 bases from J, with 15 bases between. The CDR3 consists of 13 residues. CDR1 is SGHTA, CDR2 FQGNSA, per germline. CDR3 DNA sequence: TGTGCCAGCAGCGTATGGGCTGACTTGGAGCAGTACTTC. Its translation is CASSVWADLEQYF.

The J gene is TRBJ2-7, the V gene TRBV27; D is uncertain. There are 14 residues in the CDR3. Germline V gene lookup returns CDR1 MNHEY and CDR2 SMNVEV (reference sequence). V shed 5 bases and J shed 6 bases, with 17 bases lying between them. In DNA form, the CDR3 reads TGTGCCAGCAGTGTAGACGAAGATTCCGGCGAGCAGTACTTC. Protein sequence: CASSVDEDSGEQYF.

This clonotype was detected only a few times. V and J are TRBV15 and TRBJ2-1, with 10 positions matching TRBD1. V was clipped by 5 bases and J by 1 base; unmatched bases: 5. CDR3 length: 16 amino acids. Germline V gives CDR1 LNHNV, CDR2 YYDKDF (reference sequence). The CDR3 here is CATSRQGQGSYNEQFF. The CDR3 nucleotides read TGTGCCACCAGCCGACAGGGACAGGGGTCCTACAATGAGCAGTTCTTC. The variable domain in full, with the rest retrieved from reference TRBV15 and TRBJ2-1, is DAMVIQNPRYQVTQFGKPVTLSCSQTLNHNVMYWYQQKSSQAPKLLFHYYDKDFNNEADTPDNFQSRRPNTSFCFLDIRSPGLGDTAMYLCATSRQGQGSYNEQFFGPGTRLTVL.

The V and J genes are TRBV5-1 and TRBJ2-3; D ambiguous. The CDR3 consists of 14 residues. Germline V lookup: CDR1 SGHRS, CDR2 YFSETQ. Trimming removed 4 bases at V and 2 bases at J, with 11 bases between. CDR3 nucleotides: TGCGCCAGCAGCCTACCCGCAGCCACAGATACGCAGTATTTT. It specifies CASSLPAATDTQYF. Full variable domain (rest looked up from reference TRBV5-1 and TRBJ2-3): KAGVTQTPRYLIKTRGQQVTLSCSPISGHRSVSWYQQTPGQGLQFLFEYFSETQRNKGNFPGRFSGRQFSNSRSEMNVSTLELGDSALYLCASSLPAATDTQYFGPGTRLTVL.

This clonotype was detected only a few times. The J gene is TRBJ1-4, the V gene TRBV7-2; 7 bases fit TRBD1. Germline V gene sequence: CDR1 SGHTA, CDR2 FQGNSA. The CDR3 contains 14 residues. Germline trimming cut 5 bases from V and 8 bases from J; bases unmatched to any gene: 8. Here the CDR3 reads CASSVSGGGEKLFF. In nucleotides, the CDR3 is TGTGCCAGCAGCGTATCAGGGGGTGGCGAAAAACTGTTTTTT.

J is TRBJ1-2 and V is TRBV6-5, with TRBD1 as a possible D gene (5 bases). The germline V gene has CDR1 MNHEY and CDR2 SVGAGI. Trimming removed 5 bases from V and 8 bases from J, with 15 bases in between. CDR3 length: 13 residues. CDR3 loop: CASSNAGGGGYTF. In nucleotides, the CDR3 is TGTGCCAGCAGTAACGCCGGGGGGGGAGGCTACACCTTC.

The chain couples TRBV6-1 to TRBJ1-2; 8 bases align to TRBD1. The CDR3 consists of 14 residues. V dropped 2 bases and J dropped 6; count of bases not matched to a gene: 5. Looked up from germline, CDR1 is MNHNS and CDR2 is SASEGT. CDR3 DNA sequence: TGTGCCAGCAGTGAACGGCAGGGGGCCAATGGCTACACCTTC. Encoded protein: CASSERQGANGYTF.

CDR3 amino acids: CASSQVTGGAHCNEQFF. As DNA, the CDR3 is TGTGCCAGCAGCCAAGTTACTGGGGGGGCCCACTGCAATGAGCAGTTCTTC. The chain joins TRBV3-1 to TRBJ2-1; maybe TRBD2 (7 bases). The CDR3 loop spans 17 amino acids. Trimming took off 1 base at V and 6 bases at J, with 19 bases between the two ends. Germline V CDR1 and CDR2: LGHDT, YNNKEL (reference sequence).

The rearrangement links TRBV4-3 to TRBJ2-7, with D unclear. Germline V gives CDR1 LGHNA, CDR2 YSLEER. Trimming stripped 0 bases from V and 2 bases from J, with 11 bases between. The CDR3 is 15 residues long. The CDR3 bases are TGCGCCAGCAGCCAAGATGAGACGGCGGCCTACGAGCAGTACTTC. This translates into CASSQDETAAYEQYF.

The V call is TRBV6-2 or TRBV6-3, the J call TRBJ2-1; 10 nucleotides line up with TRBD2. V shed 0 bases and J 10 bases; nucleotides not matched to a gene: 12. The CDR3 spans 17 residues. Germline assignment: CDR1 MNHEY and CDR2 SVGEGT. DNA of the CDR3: TGTGCCAGCAGTTACTCGCAAGGACTAGCGGTCGGGGGGGAGCAGTTCTTC. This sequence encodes CASSYSQGLAVGGEQFF.

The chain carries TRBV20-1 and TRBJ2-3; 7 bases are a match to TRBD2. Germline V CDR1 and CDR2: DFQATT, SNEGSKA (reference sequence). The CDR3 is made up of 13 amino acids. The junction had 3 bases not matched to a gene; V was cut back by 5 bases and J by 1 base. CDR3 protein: CSADRGGTDTQYF. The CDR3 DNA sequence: TGCAGTGCTGATCGGGGGGGCACAGATACGCAGTATTTT.

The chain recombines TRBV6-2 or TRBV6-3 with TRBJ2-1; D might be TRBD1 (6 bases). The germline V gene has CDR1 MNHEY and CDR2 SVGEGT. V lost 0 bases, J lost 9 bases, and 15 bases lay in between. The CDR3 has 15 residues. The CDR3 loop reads CASSYSSRQAVEQFF. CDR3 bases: TGTGCCAGCAGTTACTCGAGCAGACAGGCTGTTGAGCAGTTCTTC.

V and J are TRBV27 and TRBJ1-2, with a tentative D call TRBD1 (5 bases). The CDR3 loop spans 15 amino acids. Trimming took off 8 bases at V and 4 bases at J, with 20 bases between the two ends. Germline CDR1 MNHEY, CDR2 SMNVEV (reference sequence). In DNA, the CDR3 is TGTGCCAGCTCCAGTTTGGCCTCAGGGATCTATGGCTACACCTTC. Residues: CASSSLASGIYGYTF.

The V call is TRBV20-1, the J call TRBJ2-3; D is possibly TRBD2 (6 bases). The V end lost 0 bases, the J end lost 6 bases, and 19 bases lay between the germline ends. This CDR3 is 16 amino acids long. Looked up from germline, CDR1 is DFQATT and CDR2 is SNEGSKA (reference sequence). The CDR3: CSARDWLASLPDTQYF. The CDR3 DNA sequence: TGCAGTGCTAGAGATTGGCTAGCGAGTCTACCCGATACGCAGTATTTT.

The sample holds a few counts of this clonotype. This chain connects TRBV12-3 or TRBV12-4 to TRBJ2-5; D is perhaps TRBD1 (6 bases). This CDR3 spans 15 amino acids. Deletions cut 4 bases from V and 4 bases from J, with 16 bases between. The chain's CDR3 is CASSSRDTKAETQYF. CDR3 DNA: TGTGCCAGCAGTTCCCGGGACACCAAAGCAGAGACCCAGTACTTC.

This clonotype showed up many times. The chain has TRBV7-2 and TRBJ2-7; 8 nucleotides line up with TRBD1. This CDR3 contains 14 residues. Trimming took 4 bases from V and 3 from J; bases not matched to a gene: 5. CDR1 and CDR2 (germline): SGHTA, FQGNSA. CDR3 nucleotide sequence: TGTGCCAGCAGCTCAGACAGGGGACACTACGAGCAGTACTTC. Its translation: CASSSDRGHYEQYF.

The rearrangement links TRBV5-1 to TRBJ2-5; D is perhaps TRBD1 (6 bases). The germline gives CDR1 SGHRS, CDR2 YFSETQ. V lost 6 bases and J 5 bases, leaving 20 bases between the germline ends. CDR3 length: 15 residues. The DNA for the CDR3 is TGCGCCAGCACCAGAGAGTCAGGGGCTTGGGAGACCCAGTACTTC. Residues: CASTRESGAWETQYF.

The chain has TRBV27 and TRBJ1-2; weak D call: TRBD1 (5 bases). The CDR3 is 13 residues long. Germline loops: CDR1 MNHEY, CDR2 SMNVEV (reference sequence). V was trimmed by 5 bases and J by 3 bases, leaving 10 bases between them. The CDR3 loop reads CASSPRQHYGYTF. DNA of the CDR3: TGTGCCAGCAGTCCGCGACAGCACTATGGCTACACCTTC.

The CDR3 nucleotides are TGTGCCACCAGTGATCAGACTAGTCCCTCCTACAATGAGCAGTTCTTC. It translates to CATSDQTSPSYNEQFF. The V call is TRBV24-1, the J call TRBJ2-1; tentatively, D is TRBD2 (6 bases). Trimming stripped 3 bases from V and 0 bases from J, with 11 bases between. Germline V gene sequence: CDR1 KGHDR, CDR2 SFDVKD. There are 16 residues in the CDR3.

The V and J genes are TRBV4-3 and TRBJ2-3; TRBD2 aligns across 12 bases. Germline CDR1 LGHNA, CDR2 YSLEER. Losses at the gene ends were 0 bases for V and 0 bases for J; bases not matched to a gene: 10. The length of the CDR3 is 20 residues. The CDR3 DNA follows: TGCGCCAGCAGCCAAGAACCTAGCGGGGGGGAAACCACTAGCACAGATACGCAGTATTTT. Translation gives CASSQEPSGGETTSTDTQYF.

CDR3 protein: CASSLEGLASQETQYF. The CDR3 DNA follows: TGTGCCAGCAGCTTAGAGGGACTAGCCAGCCAAGAGACCCAGTACTTC. The rearrangement uses TRBV7-9 and TRBJ2-4; 9 nucleotides agree with TRBD2. TRBJ2-5 explains the end of the DNA better; the J call may be wrong. The germline CDR1 and CDR2 sequences are SEHNR and FQNEAQ (reference sequence). The CDR3 sequence is 16 residues long.

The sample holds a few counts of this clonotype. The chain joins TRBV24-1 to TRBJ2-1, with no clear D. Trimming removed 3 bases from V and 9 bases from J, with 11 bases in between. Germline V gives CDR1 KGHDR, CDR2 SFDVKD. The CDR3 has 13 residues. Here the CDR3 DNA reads TGTGCCACCAGTGATGAGCTATGGGGTGAGCAGTTCTTC. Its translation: CATSDELWGEQFF.